This passage covers 28 T cell receptor beta chains from one sample sequenced in a study of T cell clonotyping in hematopoietic cell transplantation. Data came from immunoSEQ multiplex PCR; TCRdb stores just in-frame clones and leaves some out. This table holds over 45,000 clones, under 90% found once. Indicated time point: recipient sample about 28 days before transplant, after cytoreduction. The material was peripheral blood mononuclear cells, obtained before stem cell transplant. These receptors were obtained from a man aged 60-69 years with biphenotypic leukemia. Some clones in this sample may be carry-over from other donors' samples.

This clone was picked up one time. The V and J genes are TRBV9 and TRBJ1-4; no reliable D call. This CDR3 has 15 residues. From germline, CDR1 is SGDLS and CDR2 YYNGEE. The V gene lost 4 bases and the J gene lost 1 base, with 11 bases spanning the gap. CDR3 coding DNA: TGTGCCAGCAGCCCCTCGACGGGAACTAATGAAAAACTGTTTTTT. Its protein is CASSPSTGTNEKLFF.

The count of this clone is one. CDR3 DNA: TGCGCCAGCAGCTTGGGACGGAATCTCTACGAGCAGTACTTC. Encoded protein: CASSLGRNLYEQYF. The rearrangement uses TRBV5-1 and TRBJ2-7; unclear D gene. The V gene lost 0 bases and the J gene lost 3 bases, with 10 bases spanning the gap. CDR1 SGHRS and CDR2 YFSETQ come from the germline V gene. This CDR3 region has 14 residues.

The rearrangement joins TRBV18 to TRBJ2-1; no clear D gene. Germline V gene lookup returns CDR1 KGHSH and CDR2 LQKENI. Trimming stripped 2 bases from V and 5 bases from J, with 16 bases between. The CDR3 has 16 amino acids. CDR3 amino acids: CASSPGRGVQDNEQFF. CDR3 bases: TGTGCCAGCTCACCAGGGCGTGGGGTGCAAGACAATGAGCAGTTCTTC.

This chain links TRBV7-6 with TRBJ2-4; 7 bases map to TRBD2. The CDR3 has 19 residues. The V and J ends lost 1 base and 0 bases, in that order; junction bases with no gene match: 12. CDR1 SGHVS and CDR2 FNYEAQ come from the germline V gene. CDR3 sequence: CASSLGRGVAGVAKNIQYF. CDR3 coding DNA: TGTGCCAGCAGCTTAGGACGGGGTGTGGCGGGGGTAGCCAAAAACATTCAGTACTTC.

This clone was seen a few times. The V and J genes are TRBV7-8 and TRBJ1-1, with TRBD1 identical over 9 bases. The CDR3 runs 14 residues. V lost 3 bases and J lost 1; bases outside the gene matches: 0. The V gene's germline CDR1 is SGHVS and CDR2 FQNEAQ. In nucleotides, the CDR3 is TGTGCCAGCAGCTTGGACAGGGGGAACACTGAAGCTTTCTTT. As protein: CASSLDRGNTEAFF.

The chain combines TRBV20-1 with TRBJ2-3, with a possible D match to TRBD2 (6 bases). This CDR3 is 11 amino acids long. The V end was cut by 4 bases, the J end by 5 bases, with 7 bases between. CDR1 and CDR2 from the germline V gene are DFQATT and SNEGSKA (reference sequence). The CDR3 nucleotides read TGCAGTGCTACCGGGGGAGATACGCAGTATTTT. Translation gives CSATGGDTQYF.

The chain is built from TRBV9 and TRBJ2-1, with D possibly matching TRBD1 (5 bases). CDR1 and CDR2 from the germline V gene are SGDLS and YYNGEE. The germline V and J ends were trimmed by 1 base and 6 bases, with 14 bases remaining between them. This CDR3 is built from 15 residues. The CDR3 is CASSVSSTRGNEQFF. CDR3 nucleotides: TGTGCCAGCAGCGTAAGTAGTACAAGGGGCAATGAGCAGTTCTTC.

A few counts support this clone. The chain is built from TRBV19 and TRBJ1-5; D might be TRBD1 (5 bases). With 7 bases removed from V and 0 bases from J, the gap between germline ends came to 10 bases. This CDR3 spans 14 amino acids. CDR1 is LNHDA, CDR2 SQIVND, per germline (reference sequence). The CDR3 DNA sequence: TGTGCCAGTAATGGACATGTTAGCAATCAGCCCCAGCATTTT. Translated: CASNGHVSNQPQHF.

V is TRBV11-3 and J is TRBJ1-4, with D tentatively TRBD1 (5 bases). CDR1 is SGHNT, CDR2 YENEEA, per germline. This CDR3 comprises 16 residues. With 1 base removed from V and 6 bases from J, the gap between germline ends came to 15 bases. CDR3 sequence: CASSLVCYGGDEKLFF. The CDR3 DNA follows: TGTGCCAGCAGCTTAGTCTGCTATGGAGGGGATGAAAAACTGTTTTTT.

This clone showed up just once. The V gene is TRBV29-1, the J gene TRBJ2-7; D call uncertain. The germline V gene has CDR1 SQVTM and CDR2 ANQGSEA. Trimming stripped 0 bases from V and 0 bases from J, with 3 bases between. This CDR3 has 12 residues. CDR3 region: CSVEDSSYEQYF. Written as DNA, the CDR3 is TGCAGCGTTGAAGACAGCTCCTACGAGCAGTACTTC.

In this sample, this clone turned up a few times. This chain connects TRBV29-1 to TRBJ1-1; 9 positions agree with TRBD1. V trimming: 6 bases; J trimming: 6 bases; junction bases outside the gene matches: 5. CDR3 length: 12 residues. Germline CDR1 SQVTM, CDR2 ANQGSEA. This chain's CDR3 is CSVIQGAAEAFF. In nucleotides, the CDR3 is TGCAGCGTGATACAGGGGGCCGCTGAAGCTTTCTTT. Based on the CDR3 plus reference TRBV29-1 and TRBJ1-1, the full variable domain is SAVISQKPSRDICQRGTSLTIQCQVDSQVTMMFWYRQQPGQSLTLIATANQGSEATYESGFVIDKFPISRPNLTFSTLTVSNMSPEDSSIYLCSVIQGAAEAFFGQGTRLTVV.

The genes are TRBV19 and TRBJ2-7, with 7 bases aligning to TRBD2. Germline V gene lookup returns CDR1 LNHDA and CDR2 SQIVND (reference sequence). There are 14 residues in the CDR3. V lost 6 bases and J lost 3; bases outside the gene matches: 8. CDR3 residues: CASRRLGGSYEQYF. Written as DNA, the CDR3 is TGTGCCAGTAGACGCTTGGGGGGGAGCTACGAGCAGTACTTC.

The rearrangement uses TRBV10-2 and TRBJ1-1; D gene unclear. This CDR3 has 11 amino acids. V lost 8 bases and J lost 1, with 5 bases in between. CDR1 WSHSY and CDR2 SAAADI come from the germline V gene. CDR3 coding DNA: TGCGCCAGCTATAAGAACACTGAAGCTTTCTTT. Translated, it gives CASYKNTEAFF.

Concerning this clone itself: Here the CDR3 omits its conserved ending phenylalanine or tryptophan, so a read error is the likely source. The limits of the CDR3 on the DNA are not certain, so only TCRdb's listed CDR3 is given. The V and J genes are TRBV7-6 and TRBJ2-7; the D call in the table, TRBD2, was not verified against the DNA. A total of 11 residues make up the CDR3, ends included. Per germline, CDR1 SGHVS and CDR2 FNYEAQ. The CDR3 sequence: CASSPMTSGTP.

This clone came up a few times. The chain links TRBV9 to TRBJ2-1; D perhaps matches TRBD2 (7 bases). Germline-derived CDR1 and CDR2 are SGDLS and YYNGEE. With 3 bases removed from V and 9 bases from J, the gap between germline ends came to 10 bases. The CDR3 runs 12 residues. The chain's CDR3 is CASSEGGVEQFF. The CDR3 nucleotides are TGTGCCAGCAGCGAAGGGGGGGTTGAGCAGTTCTTC.

The chain employs TRBV19 and TRBJ1-5; 7 nucleotides match TRBD1. V lost 9 bases to trimming and J lost 4 bases; unmatched junction nucleotides: 9. CDR1 LNHDA and CDR2 SQIVND come from the germline V gene (reference sequence). The CDR3 is 14 residues long. CDR3 region: CASRQGRVNQPQHF. The CDR3 nucleotides are TGTGCCAGCCGACAGGGAAGGGTAAATCAGCCCCAGCATTTT.

The chain employs TRBV19 and TRBJ2-3, with a possible D match to TRBD2 (6 bases). The CDR3 has 14 residues. Germline V gives CDR1 LNHDA, CDR2 SQIVND (reference sequence). The V end was cut by 3 bases, the J end by 3 bases, with 10 bases between. The CDR3 loop is CASSIPGTTDTQYF. CDR3 in DNA: TGTGCCAGTAGTATTCCGGGGACTACAGATACGCAGTATTTT.

The sample holds one count of this clone. Compared with germline, one end of the junction differs, possibly owing to a read error. The V and J genes are TRBV4-1 and TRBJ2-7, with 9 positions matching TRBD1. Germline CDR1 is MGHRA and CDR2 is YSYEKL. This CDR3 spans 14 amino acids. The CDR3 loop is CASSQEGTGYGQYF. CDR3 nucleotide sequence: TGCGCCAGCAGCCAAGAGGGGACAGGGTACGGGCAGTACTTC.

This clone was seen more than once but under ten times. The chain has TRBV27 and TRBJ1-2; D is undetermined. With 5 bases removed from V and 0 bases from J, the gap between germline ends came to 13 bases. Germline lookup yields CDR1 MNHEY and CDR2 SMNVEV (reference sequence). The CDR3 has 15 residues. The CDR3 reads CASSPERQANYGYTF. The CDR3 DNA sequence: TGTGCCAGCAGTCCCGAACGTCAAGCTAACTATGGCTACACCTTC.

In its sample, this clone was seen once. The chain combines TRBV28 with TRBJ1-2; D possibly corresponds to TRBD1 (6 bases). The CDR3 runs to 14 residues. CDR1 and CDR2 from the germline V gene are MDHEN and SYDVKM. V shed 8 bases and J shed 1 base, with 14 bases lying between them. This chain's CDR3 is CASSDKGVNYGYTF. CDR3 DNA sequence: TGTGCCAGCTCCGATAAGGGGGTTAACTATGGCTACACCTTC.

The chain carries TRBV5-6 and TRBJ1-1; no firm D call. V was clipped by 1 base and J by 6 bases, with 19 bases between them. The CDR3 runs to 16 residues. Looked up from germline, CDR1 is SGHDT and CDR2 is YYEEEE. CDR3 DNA: TGTGCCAGCAGCTTGTTGGGGAGCGGTAGGAGGGCTGAAGCTTTCTTT. Translating it yields CASSLLGSGRRAEAFF.

The chain recombines TRBV28 with TRBJ2-4, with D uncertain. The V gene's germline CDR1 is MDHEN and CDR2 SYDVKM. Trimming cost V 5 bases and J 0 bases, with 11 bases left between them. This CDR3 is built from 15 residues. CDR3 amino acids: CASSVPGLAKNIQYF. The DNA for the CDR3 is TGTGCCAGCAGTGTGCCGGGTCTAGCCAAAAACATTCAGTACTTC.

The gene calls are TRBV11-3 and TRBJ2-2; either TRBD1 or TRBD2 may supply D (5 bases each). Trimming took off 1 base at V and 7 bases at J, with 10 bases between the two ends. This CDR3 has 14 residues. The germline V gene encodes CDR1 SGHNT and CDR2 YENEEA. Here the CDR3 reads CASSLVRGGGELFF. CDR3 bases: TGTGCCAGCAGCTTAGTACGGGGCGGCGGGGAGCTGTTTTTT.

The CDR3 loop is CASSYMLIGETQYF. The CDR3 bases are TGTGCCAGCAGTTACATGCTTATTGGGGAGACCCAGTACTTC. This chain links TRBV6-6 with TRBJ2-5; D is unresolved. In germline, CDR1 is MNHNY, CDR2 SVGAGI (reference sequence). The CDR3 has 14 amino acids. Trimming removed 2 bases from V and 5 bases from J, with 12 bases in between.

The chain is built from TRBV10-3 and TRBJ2-7; possible D gene TRBD1, 6 bases. The germline V gene encodes CDR1 ENHRY and CDR2 SYGVKD. Trimming took 4 bases from V and 4 from J, leaving 8 bases between them. The CDR3 has 12 amino acids. Here the CDR3 DNA reads TGTGCCATCAGTGCAAGGGGGTACGAGCAGTACTTC. Encoded protein: CAISARGYEQYF.

J is TRBJ2-3 and V is TRBV11-2; a possible D gene is TRBD1 (6 bases). Germline V gives CDR1 SGHAT, CDR2 FQNNGV. V lost 3 bases, J lost 6 bases, and 19 bases lay in between. The CDR3 contains 16 residues. For the CDR3, the DNA is TGTGCCAGCAGCTTTAACTCCCCCAGGGGTAGGGATACGCAGTATTTT. Protein: CASSFNSPRGRDTQYF.

This chain links TRBV30 with TRBJ2-3; D is unclear. V was shortened by 5 bases and J by 6 bases, with 9 bases between the two germline ends. The germline CDR1 and CDR2 sequences are GTSNPN and SVGIG (reference sequence). This CDR3 is built from 11 residues. The CDR3 here is CAWSNRDTQYF. The CDR3 DNA is TGTGCCTGGTCCAATCGGGATACGCAGTATTTT. Looking up the rest from reference TRBV30 and TRBJ2-3 gives the full variable domain: SQTIHQWPATLVQPVGSPLSLECTVEGTSNPNLYWYRQAAGRGLQLLFYSVGIGQISSEVPQNLSASRPQDRQFILSSKKLLLSDSGFYLCAWSNRDTQYFGPGTRLTVL.

The chain uses TRBV5-1 and TRBJ1-1; D may be TRBD1 (5 bases). CDR1 is SGHRS, CDR2 YFSETQ, per germline. The CDR3 totals 14 residues. Trimming took off 0 bases at V and 6 bases at J, with 12 bases between the two ends. The CDR3 loop is CASSLVYRRAEAFF. As DNA, the CDR3 is TGCGCCAGCAGCTTGGTCTACAGGCGGGCTGAAGCTTTCTTT. Full variable domain (rest looked up from reference TRBV5-1 and TRBJ1-1): KAGVTQTPRYLIKTRGQQVTLSCSPISGHRSVSWYQQTPGQGLQFLFEYFSETQRNKGNFPGRFSGRQFSNSRSEMNVSTLELGDSALYLCASSLVYRRAEAFFGQGTRLTVV.